Below are 28 T cell receptor beta chains sequenced from a single sample in a study of OX40 agonist ivuxolimab in advanced cancers. The repertoire was sequenced with immunoSEQ multiplex PCR; TCRdb's copy has only in-frame clones and lacks some. The data show about 64,000 clones, with around 80% seen just once and less than 2.5% held by the top ten. The source was CD4+ or CD8+ T cells sorted from blood, collected in a trial of the OX40 agonist ivuxolimab. The origin of the receptors is an adult with an advanced solid tumor such as melanoma, head and neck, liver or kidney cancer.

The rearrangement uses TRBV14 and TRBJ2-3; D ambiguous. V dropped 4 bases and J dropped 0 bases, with 2 bases sitting between them. Per the germline V gene, CDR1 is SGHDN and CDR2 is FVKESK. This CDR3 has 12 amino acids. CDR3 sequence reads: CASSLSTDTQYF. The CDR3 bases are TGTGCCAGCAGCCTTAGCACAGATACGCAGTATTTT.

The chain is built from TRBV2 and TRBJ1-3; D is uncertain. Germline V gene data show CDR1 as SNHLY and CDR2 as FYNNEI. The V end was cut by 9 bases, the J end by 0 bases, with 12 bases between. This CDR3 has 14 amino acids. CDR3 sequence: CARSGDVSGNTIYF. Here the CDR3 DNA reads TGTGCCAGAAGCGGGGATGTCTCTGGAAACACCATATATTTT.

The table lists this clone with a few counts. V gene TRBV10-1 combines with J gene TRBJ2-7; D is unresolved. Trimming cost V 2 bases and J 2 bases, with 7 bases left between them. The CDR3 is 13 residues long. The germline gives CDR1 WNHNN, CDR2 SYGVQD (reference sequence). CDR3 coding DNA: TGCGCCAGCAGTGAGAACAGAGCCTACGAGCAGTACTTC. It yields the protein CASSENRAYEQYF.

The genes are TRBV28 and TRBJ2-5, with TRBD1 as a possible D gene (6 bases). TRBJ2-7 explains the end of the DNA better; the J call may be wrong. This CDR3 spans 12 amino acids. Per germline, CDR1 MDHEN and CDR2 SYDVKM. The CDR3: CASRPDRSEQYF. CDR3 DNA sequence: TGTGCCAGCAGACCCGACAGGTCCGAGCAGTACTTC.

The chain has TRBV29-1 and TRBJ2-7, with 8 nucleotides matching TRBD2. The J segment lost 1 base and the V segment lost 7 bases, leaving 3 bases of the junction unmatched. CDR1 SQVTM and CDR2 ANQGSEA come from the germline V gene. The CDR3 loop spans 12 amino acids. The CDR3: CSGTSGSYEQYF. The DNA for the CDR3 is TGCAGCGGTACTAGCGGATCCTACGAGCAGTACTTC.

This clone was seen a single time. The same CDR3 can be traced to other DNA sequences in this sample. The chain links TRBV7-3 to TRBJ2-3; D remains unclear. Germline-derived CDR1 and CDR2 are SGHTA and FQGTGA. The CDR3 is made up of 15 amino acids. V dropped 5 bases and J dropped 0 bases, with 12 bases sitting between them. The CDR3 DNA follows: TGTGCCAGCAGCCCATTGGGTCCTAGCACAGATACGCAGTATTTT. Its protein product is CASSPLGPSTDTQYF.

The rearrangement joins TRBV7-3 to TRBJ2-3; the D gene is possibly TRBD2 (6 bases). V was clipped by 0 bases and J by 0 bases, with 7 bases between them. Germline assignment: CDR1 SGHTA and CDR2 FQGTGA. This CDR3 has 15 amino acids. Here the CDR3 DNA reads TGTGCCAGCAGCTTAACTAGCGGTAGCACAGATACGCAGTATTTT. This codes for CASSLTSGSTDTQYF.

V gene TRBV2 combines with J gene TRBJ2-5; D is uncertain. This CDR3 comprises 10 residues. V dropped 6 bases and J dropped 4 bases, with 3 bases sitting between them. Germline CDR1 SNHLY, CDR2 FYNNEI. CDR3 DNA sequence: TGTGCCAGCAGCCTAGAGACCCAGTACTTC. Amino acid sequence: CASSLETQYF.

This rearrangement joins TRBV2 to TRBJ2-1; perhaps TRBD2 as D (6 bases). The CDR3 runs 14 residues. Trimming cost V 5 bases and J 9 bases, with 17 bases left between them. Germline values: CDR1 SNHLY, CDR2 FYNNEI. This CDR3 reads CASSYTGGYGEQFF. The DNA of the CDR3 is TGTGCCAGCAGTTATACTGGGGGGTATGGTGAGCAGTTCTTC.

This rearrangement joins TRBV2 to TRBJ1-5, with TRBD1 identical over 7 bases. J was trimmed by 9 bases and V by 4 bases; bases with no gene match: 12. Germline V CDR1 and CDR2: SNHLY, FYNNEI. The CDR3 runs to 15 residues. CDR3 sequence (DNA): TGTGCCAGCAGTGCCGGCCGACAGGGAGGGTGGCCCCAGCATTTT. It encodes CASSAGRQGGWPQHF.

The rearrangement links TRBV28 to TRBJ1-3; D unclear. V lost 7 bases and J 2 bases, leaving 18 bases between the germline ends. Germline V gives CDR1 MDHEN, CDR2 SYDVKM. This CDR3 is 16 amino acids long. In nucleotides, the CDR3 is TGTGCCAGCAACCCCCTGAGGTCGACTACTGGAAACACCATATATTTT. It specifies CASNPLRSTTGNTIYF.

The chain couples TRBV21-1 to TRBJ2-1; the table gives TRBD2 as D, unverified against the DNA. TRBV21-1 is annotated as a pseudogene. The CDR3 runs 18 residues. CDR3 nucleotide sequence: TGTGCCAGCAGCACTCCCTCTCCCGCGGGACCAAACTTCGGTGAGCAGTTCTTC. As protein: CASSTPSPAGPNFGEQFF.

V usage is TRBV7-9 and J usage is TRBJ1-4; a weak D match, TRBD1 (6 bases). V dropped 5 bases and J dropped 6 bases, with 13 bases sitting between them. The CDR3 loop spans 14 amino acids. Germline CDR1 SEHNR, CDR2 FQNEAQ (reference sequence). In nucleotides, the CDR3 is TGTGCCAGCAGCCCGGGGGCCTACCATGAAAAACTGTTTTTT. Translation gives CASSPGAYHEKLFF.

This rearrangement joins TRBV10-3 to TRBJ2-7, with 10 nucleotides matching TRBD2. The CDR3 sequence is 14 residues long. Looked up from germline, CDR1 is ENHRY and CDR2 is SYGVKD. Losses at the gene ends were 7 bases for V and 5 bases for J; bases not matched to a gene: 8. This CDR3 is CAINRSGRADEQYF. CDR3 in DNA: TGTGCCATCAATCGGAGCGGGAGGGCCGACGAGCAGTACTTC.

The V and J genes are TRBV5-6 and TRBJ2-5; TRBD1 might be the D (5 bases). Germline V gene sequence: CDR1 SGHDT, CDR2 YYEEEE. V was trimmed by 2 bases and J by 4 bases, leaving 12 bases between them. CDR3 size: 14 residues. CDR3 loop: CASSLNRLRETQYF. The CDR3 coding sequence is TGTGCCAGCAGCTTAAACAGGCTTCGAGAGACCCAGTACTTC.

The rearrangement joins TRBV28 to TRBJ2-2; no clear D gene. The CDR3 is 15 residues long. Trimming took off 3 bases at V and 0 bases at J, with 8 bases between the two ends. In germline, CDR1 is MDHEN, CDR2 SYDVKM. The CDR3: CASSFSRANTGELFF. The CDR3 coding sequence is TGTGCCAGCAGTTTCTCCCGTGCGAACACCGGGGAGCTGTTTTTT.

V and J are TRBV2 and TRBJ1-6; 7 bases fit TRBD1. This CDR3 contains 14 residues. Trimming took 8 bases from V and 10 from J; bases not matched to a gene: 11. Looked up from germline, CDR1 is SNHLY and CDR2 is FYNNEI. As DNA, the CDR3 is TGTGCCAGCCAATCTGGAGGGGGCTCCTCACCCCTCCACTTT. Translating gives CASQSGGGSSPLHF.

The gene calls are TRBV11-3 and TRBJ2-7; 10 positions agree with TRBD1. Germline lookup yields CDR1 SGHNT and CDR2 YENEEA. The CDR3 runs to 14 residues. The junction had 0 bases not matched to a gene; V was cut back by 1 base and J by 3 bases. CDR3 bases: TGTGCCAGCAGCTTAGGGGACAGGGGCTACGAGCAGTACTTC. It specifies CASSLGDRGYEQYF.

This chain connects TRBV28 to TRBJ1-2; D perhaps matches TRBD1 (5 bases). Germline V gene data show CDR1 as MDHEN and CDR2 as SYDVKM. CDR3 length: 14 amino acids. The V end lost 7 bases, the J end lost 4 bases, and 16 bases lay between the germline ends. The CDR3 spells CASTLGGGTYGYTF. CDR3 nucleotides: TGTGCCAGCACCCTCGGGGGGGGTACCTATGGCTACACCTTC.

This chain's CDR3 is CASSFVAGDTDTQYF. CDR3 in DNA: TGTGCCAGCAGCTTCGTAGCGGGGGACACAGATACGCAGTATTTT. V gene TRBV13 combines with J gene TRBJ2-3; TRBD2 agrees at 9 bases. J lost 2 bases, V lost 3 bases, and 3 bases had no gene match. The germline gives CDR1 PRHDT, CDR2 FYEKMQ (reference sequence). The CDR3 has 15 amino acids.

The sample holds a few counts of this clone. The chain combines TRBV7-9 with TRBJ2-1, with D maybe TRBD1 (6 bases). V was trimmed by 3 bases and J by 6 bases, leaving 24 bases between them. The CDR3 runs 18 residues. Germline CDR1 is SEHNR and CDR2 is FQNEAQ (reference sequence). The CDR3 DNA is TGTGCCAGCAGCTTCGGGACGTTTCTAAACAGGGATTCCAATGAGCAGTTCTTC. Protein product: CASSFGTFLNRDSNEQFF.

The chain carries TRBV6-5 and TRBJ1-6, with D possibly TRBD1 on 5 matching bases. CDR1 and CDR2 from the germline V gene are MNHEY and SVGAGI. The CDR3 totals 15 residues. The V end lost 6 bases, the J end lost 14 bases, and 23 bases lay between the germline ends. In nucleotides, the CDR3 is TGTGCCAGCAGGGACCCGGGACCAGAAACGTCGTCCCTCCACTTT. It yields the protein CASRDPGPETSSLHF.

The V gene is TRBV9, the J gene TRBJ2-3, with a weak D call TRBD2 (6 bases). V was clipped by 4 bases and J by 0 bases, with 18 bases between them. The CDR3 has 17 amino acids. Germline lookup yields CDR1 SGDLS and CDR2 YYNGEE. The CDR3 sequence is CASSKGILGGSTDTQYF. CDR3 coding DNA: TGTGCCAGCAGCAAAGGTATCCTAGGAGGGAGCACAGATACGCAGTATTTT. Variable domain in full (rest from reference TRBV9 and TRBJ2-3): DSGVTQTPKHLITATGQRVTLRCSPRSGDLSVYWYQQSLDQGLQFLIQYYNGEERAKGNILERFSAQQFPDLHSELNLSSLELGDSALYFCASSKGILGGSTDTQYFGPGTRLTVL.

The CDR3 is CSVAGTKDTGADTQYF. The CDR3, as DNA: TGCAGCGTAGCCGGGACTAAGGACACGGGGGCAGATACGCAGTATTTT. The chain uses TRBV29-1 and TRBJ2-3; 7 bases are a match to TRBD2. V gave up 6 bases and J gave up 4 bases; unmatched junction bases: 16. In germline, CDR1 is SQVTM, CDR2 ANQGSEA. This CDR3 has 16 amino acids.

The chain couples TRBV6-1 to TRBJ2-7, with a weak D call TRBD1 (5 bases). The ends were cut back, 7 bases at V and 0 bases at J, with 10 bases in the middle. The CDR3 is 13 residues long. Germline-derived CDR1 and CDR2 are MNHNS and SASEGT. The CDR3 bases are TGTGCCAGCAAAACAGGTTTCTCCTACGAGCAGTACTTC. Protein sequence: CASKTGFSYEQYF.

V gene TRBV6-6 combines with J gene TRBJ2-7; D is unclear. The V gene's germline CDR1 is MNHNY and CDR2 SVGAGI (reference sequence). The ends were cut back, 6 bases at V and 3 bases at J, with 12 bases in the middle. The CDR3 is 13 amino acids. CDR3 bases: TGTGCCAGCAGCCTATACGCTAGCTACGAGCAGTACTTC. This gives the protein CASSLYASYEQYF.

The table lists this clone with a few counts. V and J are TRBV11-1 and TRBJ2-7; unclear D gene. Trimming took 1 base from V and 6 from J, leaving 7 bases between them. The germline CDR1 and CDR2 sequences are SGHAT and FQDESV (reference sequence). The CDR3 runs 12 residues. The CDR3 loop reads CASSLGMREQYF. CDR3 sequence (DNA): TGTGCCAGCAGCTTAGGGATGCGCGAGCAGTACTTC. Variable domain in full (rest from reference TRBV11-1 and TRBJ2-7): EAEVAQSPRYKITEKSQAVAFWCDPISGHATLYWYRQILGQGPELLVQFQDESVVDDSQLPKDRFSAERLKGVDSTLKIQPAELGDSAMYLCASSLGMREQYFGPGTRLTVT.

The rearrangement links TRBV18 to TRBJ1-2, with 7 bases matching TRBD1. Germline CDR1 and CDR2: KGHSH and LQKENI. The CDR3 has 17 amino acids. Germline trimming cut 3 bases from V and 5 bases from J; bases unmatched to any gene: 15. The CDR3 region is CASSPPNADREKYGYTF. For the CDR3, the DNA is TGTGCCAGCTCACCCCCAAACGCCGACAGGGAGAAATATGGCTACACCTTC.